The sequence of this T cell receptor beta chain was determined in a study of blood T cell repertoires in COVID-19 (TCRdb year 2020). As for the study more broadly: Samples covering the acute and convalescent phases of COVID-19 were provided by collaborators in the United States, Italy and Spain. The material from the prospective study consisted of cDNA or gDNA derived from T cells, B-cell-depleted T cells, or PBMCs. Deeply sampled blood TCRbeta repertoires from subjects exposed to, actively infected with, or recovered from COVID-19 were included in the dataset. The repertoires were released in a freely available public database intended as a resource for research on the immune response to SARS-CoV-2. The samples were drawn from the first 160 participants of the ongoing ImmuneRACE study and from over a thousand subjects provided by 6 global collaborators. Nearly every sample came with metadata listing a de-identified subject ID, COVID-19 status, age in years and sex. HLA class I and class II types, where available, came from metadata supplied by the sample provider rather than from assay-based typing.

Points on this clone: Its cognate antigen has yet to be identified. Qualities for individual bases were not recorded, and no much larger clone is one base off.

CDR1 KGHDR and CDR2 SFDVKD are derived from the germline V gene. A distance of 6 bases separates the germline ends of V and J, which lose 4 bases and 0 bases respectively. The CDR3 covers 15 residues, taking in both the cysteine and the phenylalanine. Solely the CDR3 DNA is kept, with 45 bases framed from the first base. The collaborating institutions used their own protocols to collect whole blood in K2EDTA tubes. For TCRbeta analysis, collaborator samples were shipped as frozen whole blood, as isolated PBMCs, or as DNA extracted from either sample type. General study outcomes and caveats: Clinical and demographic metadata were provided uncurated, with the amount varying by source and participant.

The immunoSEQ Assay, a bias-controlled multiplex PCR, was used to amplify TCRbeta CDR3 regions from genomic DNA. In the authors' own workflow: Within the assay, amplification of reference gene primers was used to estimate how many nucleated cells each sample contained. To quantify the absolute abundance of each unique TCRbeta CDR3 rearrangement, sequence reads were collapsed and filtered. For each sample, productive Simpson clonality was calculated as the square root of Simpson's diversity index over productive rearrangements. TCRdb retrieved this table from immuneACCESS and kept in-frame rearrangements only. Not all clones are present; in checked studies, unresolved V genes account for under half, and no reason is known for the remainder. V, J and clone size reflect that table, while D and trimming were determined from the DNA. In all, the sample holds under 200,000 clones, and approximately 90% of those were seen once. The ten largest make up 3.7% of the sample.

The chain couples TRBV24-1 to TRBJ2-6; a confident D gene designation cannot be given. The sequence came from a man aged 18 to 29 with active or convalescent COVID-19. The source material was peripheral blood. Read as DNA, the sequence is TGTGCCACCAGTGACCCGAGCTCTGGGGCCAACGTCCTGACTTTC. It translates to CATSDPSSGANVLTF.